This T cell receptor (beta chain) was sequenced during a study of blood T cell repertoires in COVID-19. Study overall: Both acute and convalescent COVID-19 samples were obtained from the United States, Italy and Spain. PBMCs, B-cell-depleted T cells, or T cells were the source of the cDNA or gDNA that made up the material.

The V end lost 1 base, the J end lost 4 bases, and 17 bases lay between the germline ends. CDR1 is MGHDK, CDR2 SYGVNS, per germline. The CDR3 consists of 17 residues. Per the authors' pipeline: Amplification from reference gene primers served as the basis for estimated nucleated cell counts. Only in-frame clones appear in the TCRdb table, and some are missing; sequencing was by immunoSEQ multiplex PCR. The DNA was the basis for D and trimming; V, J and clone size are from that table. The sample lists around 71,000 clones; roughly 80% were seen once. The chain joins TRBV25-1 to TRBJ1-3, with D maybe TRBD1 (6 bases). The material sequenced was peripheral blood. This receptor was identified in a man between 65 and 85 years old with acute or convalescent COVID-19. This chain's CDR3 is CASSEWGRGGLGNTIYF. The CDR3 DNA reads TGTGCCAGCAGTGAATGGGGAAGGGGGGGACTCGGAAACACCATATATTTT.